The TCR beta chain under discussion was sequenced for a study of T cells after yellow fever vaccination. Findings and limits, study-wide: After the booster, over 95% of CD4 and roughly nine tenths of CD8 primary-response clones were re-detected.

Production of TCR cDNA was by 5'RACE template switching, which also added a universal primer site and UMIs. TCRdb redid the calling of the 5' RACE reads with MiXCR, one entry per CDR3 protein. The sample has roughly 160,000 distinct CDR3 sequences, around 8.5% seen once. Comment on this clonotype: What it binds is unknown.

The material sequenced was CD8+ T cells sorted from PBMCs, taken 45 days after the yellow fever booster vaccination. The sequence came from a man between 18 and 29 years old who received the YFV17D yellow fever vaccine.

In DNA, the CDR3 is TGTGCCAGCAGCCCAGGAGGGGGGACGTTACCCTACAATGAGCAGTTCTTC. Residues: CASSPGGGTLPYNEQFF. The chain couples TRBV7-9 to TRBJ2-1; either TRBD1 or TRBD2 may fit D (6 bases each). V lost 5 bases to trimming and J lost 2 bases, with 19 bases between them. The CDR3 spans 17 residues. Germline V CDR1 and CDR2: SEHNR, FQNEAQ (reference sequence).